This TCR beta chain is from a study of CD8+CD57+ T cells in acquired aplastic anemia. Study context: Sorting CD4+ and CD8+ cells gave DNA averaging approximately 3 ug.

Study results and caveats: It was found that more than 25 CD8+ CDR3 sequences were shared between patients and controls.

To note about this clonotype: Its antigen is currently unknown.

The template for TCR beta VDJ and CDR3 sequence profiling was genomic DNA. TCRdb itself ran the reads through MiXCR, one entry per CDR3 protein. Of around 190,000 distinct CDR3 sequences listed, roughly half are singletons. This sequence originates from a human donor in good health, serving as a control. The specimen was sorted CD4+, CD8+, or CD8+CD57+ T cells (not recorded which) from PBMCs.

The CDR3 protein is CATRGGAYEQYF. CDR3 DNA: TGTGCCACCAGGGGGGGGGCCTACGAGCAGTACTTC. The V gene is TRBV15, the J gene TRBJ2-7, with 7 bases aligning to TRBD2. Germline V gene sequence: CDR1 LNHNV, CDR2 YYDKDF (reference sequence). The CDR3 runs to 12 residues. V dropped 6 bases and J dropped 2; count of bases not matched to a gene: 1.